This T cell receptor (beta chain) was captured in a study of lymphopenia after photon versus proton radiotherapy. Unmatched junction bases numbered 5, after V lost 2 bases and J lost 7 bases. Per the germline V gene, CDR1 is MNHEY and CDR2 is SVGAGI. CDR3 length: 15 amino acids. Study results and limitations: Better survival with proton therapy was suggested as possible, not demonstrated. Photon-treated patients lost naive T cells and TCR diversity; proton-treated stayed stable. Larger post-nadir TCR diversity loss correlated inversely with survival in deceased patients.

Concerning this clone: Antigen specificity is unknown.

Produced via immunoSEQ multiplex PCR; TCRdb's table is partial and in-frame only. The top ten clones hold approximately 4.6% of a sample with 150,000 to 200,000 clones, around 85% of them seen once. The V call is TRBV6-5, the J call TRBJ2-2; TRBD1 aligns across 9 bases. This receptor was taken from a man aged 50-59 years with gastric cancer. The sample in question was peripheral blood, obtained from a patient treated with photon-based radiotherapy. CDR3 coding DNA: TGTGCCAGCAGTTACGGGACAGGGTCGGTCGGGGAGCTGTTTTTT. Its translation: CASSYGTGSVGELFF.